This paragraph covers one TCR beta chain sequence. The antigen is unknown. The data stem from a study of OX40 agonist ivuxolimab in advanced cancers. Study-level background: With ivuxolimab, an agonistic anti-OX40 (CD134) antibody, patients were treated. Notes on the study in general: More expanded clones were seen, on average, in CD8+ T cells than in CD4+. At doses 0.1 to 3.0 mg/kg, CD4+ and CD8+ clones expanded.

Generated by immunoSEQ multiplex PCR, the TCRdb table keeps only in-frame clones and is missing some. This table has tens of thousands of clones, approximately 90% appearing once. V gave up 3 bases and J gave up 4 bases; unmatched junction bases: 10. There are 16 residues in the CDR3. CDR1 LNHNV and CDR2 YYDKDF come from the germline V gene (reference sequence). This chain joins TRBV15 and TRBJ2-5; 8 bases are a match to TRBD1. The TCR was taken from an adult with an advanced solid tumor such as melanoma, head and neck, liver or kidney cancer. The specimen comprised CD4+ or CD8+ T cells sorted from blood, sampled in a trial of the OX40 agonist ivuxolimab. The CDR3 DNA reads TGTGCCACCAGCAGGGAACCACAGGGGGGAAGAGAGACCCAGTACTTC. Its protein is CATSREPQGGRETQYF.